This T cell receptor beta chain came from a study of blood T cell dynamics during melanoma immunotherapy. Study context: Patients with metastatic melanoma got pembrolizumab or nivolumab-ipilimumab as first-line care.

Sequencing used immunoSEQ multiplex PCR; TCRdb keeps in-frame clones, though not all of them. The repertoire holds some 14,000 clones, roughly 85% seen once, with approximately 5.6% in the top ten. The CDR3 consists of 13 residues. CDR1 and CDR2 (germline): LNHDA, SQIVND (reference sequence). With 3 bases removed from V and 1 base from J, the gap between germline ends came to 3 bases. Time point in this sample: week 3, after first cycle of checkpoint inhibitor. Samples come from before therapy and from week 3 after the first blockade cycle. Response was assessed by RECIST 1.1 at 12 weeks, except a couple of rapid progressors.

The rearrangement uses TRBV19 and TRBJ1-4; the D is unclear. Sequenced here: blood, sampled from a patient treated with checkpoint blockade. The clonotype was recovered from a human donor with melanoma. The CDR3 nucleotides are TGTGCCAGTAGTATGGGAACTAATGAAAAACTGTTTTTT. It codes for CASSMGTNEKLFF.